The rows below give T cell receptor beta chains drawn from one sample of a study of T cell responses to AZD1222 COVID-19 vaccine. Sequencing was performed with immunoSEQ multiplex PCR; in TCRdb, only in-frame clones are kept and a portion is missing. The sample has about 160,000 clones, roughly nine tenths seen once. Sequencing used peripheral blood, obtained on day 0 of AZD1222 vaccination. These receptors were collected from an adult in good health. CDR3s include the opening cysteine and the closing phenylalanine or tryptophan. The D gene is left open where the match is weak. The size of a clone is reported for some rows only, either as once, few or many, or as a class for expanded clones.

d_gene: -
abundance: -
j_gene: TRBJ1-5
v_gene: TRBV28
CDR3aa: CASSFVTGGNQPQHF
CDR3nt: TGTGCCAGCAGTTTCGTCACAGGAGGCAATCAGCCCCAGCATTTT

d_gene: TRBD1
abundance: -
j_gene: TRBJ1-6
v_gene: TRBV7-2
CDR3aa: CASSSPPGQGAPGDSPLHF
CDR3nt: TGTGCCAGCAGCTCACCGCCGGGACAGGGGGCGCCGGGGGATTCACCCCTCCACTTT

d_gene: -
abundance: -
j_gene: TRBJ1-5
v_gene: TRBV12-3/TRBV12-4
CDR3aa: CASSFGQPQHF
CDR3nt: TGTGCCAGCAGTTTCGGTCAGCCCCAGCATTTT

d_gene: -
abundance: -
j_gene: TRBJ1-4
v_gene: TRBV18
CDR3aa: CASSPESEKLFF
CDR3nt: TGTGCCAGCTCACCGGAAAGTGAAAAACTGTTTTTT

d_gene: -
abundance: -
j_gene: TRBJ1-2
v_gene: TRBV5-4
CDR3aa: CASSLAEMGNYGYTF
CDR3nt: TGTGCCAGCAGCTTGGCCGAGATGGGAAACTATGGCTACACCTTC

d_gene: -
abundance: -
j_gene: TRBJ1-1
v_gene: TRBV19
CDR3aa: CASNLYTEAFF
CDR3nt: TGTGCCAGTAATCTGTACACTGAAGCTTTCTTT

d_gene: TRBD1
abundance: -
j_gene: TRBJ1-5
v_gene: TRBV7-9
CDR3aa: CASSSTGVVSNQPQHF
CDR3nt: TGTGCCAGCAGCTCGACAGGGGTGGTGAGCAATCAGCCCCAGCATTTT

d_gene: TRBD1
abundance: -
j_gene: TRBJ1-4
v_gene: TRBV7-2
CDR3aa: CASSRGQNNEKLFF
CDR3nt: TGTGCCAGCAGCCGGGGACAGAATAATGAAAAACTGTTTTTT

d_gene: -
abundance: -
j_gene: TRBJ2-1
v_gene: TRBV5-1
CDR3aa: CASSEPVGEQFF
CDR3nt: TGCGCCAGCAGCGAACCGGTGGGCGAGCAGTTCTTC

d_gene: -
abundance: -
j_gene: TRBJ1-6
v_gene: TRBV19
CDR3aa: CASTRGQYSPLHF
CDR3nt: TGTGCCAGTACCAGAGGACAGTATTCACCCCTCCACTTT

d_gene: -
abundance: -
j_gene: TRBJ1-5
v_gene: TRBV28
CDR3aa: CASRTPRGAGQPQHF
CDR3nt: TGTGCCAGCAGGACCCCAAGGGGGGCAGGGCAGCCCCAGCATTTT

d_gene: -
abundance: -
j_gene: TRBJ1-3
v_gene: TRBV6-6
CDR3aa: CASSPPGIQQVGNTIYF
CDR3nt: TGTGCCAGCAGTCCCCCGGGGATTCAGCAGGTTGGAAACACCATATATTTT

d_gene: TRBD1
abundance: -
j_gene: TRBJ2-3
v_gene: TRBV4-3
CDR3aa: CASSPGTGGADTQYF
CDR3nt: TGCGCCAGCAGCCCCGGGACAGGGGGTGCAGATACGCAGTATTTT

d_gene: -
abundance: -
j_gene: TRBJ1-4
v_gene: TRBV19
CDR3aa: CASSRGKANEKLFF
CDR3nt: TGTGCCAGTAGTAGAGGGAAGGCTAATGAAAAACTGTTTTTT

d_gene: TRBD2
abundance: -
j_gene: TRBJ2-5
v_gene: TRBV5-1
CDR3aa: CASSLMSGAIQETQYF
CDR3nt: TGCGCCAGCAGCTTGATGAGCGGGGCGATACAAGAGACCCAGTACTTC

d_gene: TRBD1
abundance: once
j_gene: TRBJ2-7
v_gene: TRBV19
CDR3aa: CASNPGQGYEQYF
CDR3nt: TGTGCCAGTAACCCGGGACAGGGCTACGAGCAGTACTTC

d_gene: TRBD1
abundance: -
j_gene: TRBJ1-2
v_gene: TRBV18
CDR3aa: CASSLNRGLNYGYTF
CDR3nt: TGTGCCAGCTCACTTAACAGGGGGCTCAACTATGGCTACACCTTC

d_gene: -
abundance: few
j_gene: TRBJ2-1
v_gene: TRBV6-4
CDR3aa: CASSGLSGRGEQFF
CDR3nt: TGTGCCAGCAGTGGTCTCTCGGGACGGGGTGAGCAGTTCTTC

d_gene: -
abundance: -
j_gene: TRBJ1-1
v_gene: TRBV19
CDR3aa: CASSMGGMRAFF
CDR3nt: TGTGCCAGTAGTATGGGGGGTATGAGAGCTTTCTTT

d_gene: TRBD2
abundance: -
j_gene: TRBJ2-1
v_gene: TRBV5-4
CDR3aa: CASSQGAGGPNNEQFF
CDR3nt: TGTGCCAGCAGCCAAGGTGCGGGGGGGCCAAACAATGAGCAGTTCTTC

d_gene: -
abundance: -
j_gene: TRBJ1-3
v_gene: TRBV30
CDR3aa: CAQTASGNTIYF
CDR3nt: TGTGCCCAGACAGCATCTGGAAACACCATATATTTT

d_gene: -
abundance: -
j_gene: TRBJ1-1
v_gene: TRBV5-1
CDR3aa: CASSLGYSENTEAFF
CDR3nt: TGCGCCAGCAGCTTGGGATATTCAGAGAACACTGAAGCTTTCTTT

d_gene: -
abundance: -
j_gene: TRBJ1-2
v_gene: TRBV2
CDR3aa: CASSESLADSPYGYTF
CDR3nt: TGTGCCAGCAGTGAATCGTTGGCAGACTCCCCCTATGGCTACACCTTC

d_gene: -
abundance: -
j_gene: TRBJ2-1
v_gene: TRBV7-9
CDR3aa: CASSLVGFRRGAKYNEQFF
CDR3nt: TGTGCCAGCAGCTTAGTTGGATTTCGTCGGGGGGCGAAGTACAATGAGCAGTTCTTC

d_gene: -
abundance: -
j_gene: TRBJ1-1
v_gene: TRBV27
CDR3aa: CASSLGRNTEAFF
CDR3nt: TGTGCCAGCAGTTTAGGACGGAACACTGAAGCTTTCTTT

d_gene: -
abundance: -
j_gene: TRBJ2-7
v_gene: TRBV5-4
CDR3aa: CASSRAGRKDEQYF
CDR3nt: TGTGCCAGCAGCCGGGCCGGACGGAAGGACGAGCAGTACTTC

d_gene: -
abundance: -
j_gene: TRBJ1-2
v_gene: TRBV18
CDR3aa: CASSLRRENHYGYTF
CDR3nt: TGTGCCAGCTCCCTACGACGGGAGAACCACTATGGCTACACCTTC

d_gene: TRBD1
abundance: -
j_gene: TRBJ2-7
v_gene: TRBV30
CDR3aa: CAWTPGTEFYEQYF
CDR3nt: TGTGCCTGGACCCCCGGGACAGAGTTCTACGAGCAGTACTTC

d_gene: TRBD2
abundance: -
j_gene: TRBJ2-7
v_gene: TRBV7-9
CDR3aa: CASRRALAGYEQYF
CDR3nt: TGTGCCAGCAGAAGAGCACTAGCGGGCTACGAGCAGTACTTC

d_gene: TRBD1
abundance: -
j_gene: TRBJ1-4
v_gene: TRBV27
CDR3aa: CASRPGDRGWEKLFF
CDR3nt: TGTGCCAGCAGACCAGGGGACAGGGGTTGGGAAAAACTGTTTTTT

d_gene: TRBD1
abundance: -
j_gene: TRBJ2-6
v_gene: TRBV5-8
CDR3aa: CASSRDRGHAGANVLTF
CDR3nt: TGTGCCAGCAGTCGGGACAGGGGGCATGCTGGGGCCAACGTCCTGACTTTC

d_gene: -
abundance: -
j_gene: TRBJ2-1
v_gene: TRBV9
CDR3aa: CASSVVGTPNEQFF
CDR3nt: TGTGCCAGCAGCGTAGTGGGGACTCCCAATGAGCAGTTCTTC

d_gene: TRBD1
abundance: -
j_gene: TRBJ2-1
v_gene: TRBV10-1
CDR3aa: CASSENRGDEQFF
CDR3nt: TGCGCCAGCAGCGAAAACAGGGGCGATGAGCAGTTCTTC

d_gene: -
abundance: once
j_gene: TRBJ1-3
v_gene: TRBV9
CDR3aa: CASSVAEARGNTIYF
CDR3nt: TGTGCCAGCAGCGTAGCTGAGGCTCGCGGAAACACCATATATTTT

d_gene: TRBD1
abundance: -
j_gene: TRBJ1-1
v_gene: TRBV28
CDR3aa: CASISWGDRGLNAEAFF
CDR3nt: TGTGCCAGCATATCCTGGGGGGACAGGGGATTAAACGCTGAAGCTTTCTTT

d_gene: TRBD1
abundance: -
j_gene: TRBJ1-2
v_gene: TRBV28
CDR3aa: CASSHRDRINYGYTF
CDR3nt: TGTGCCAGCAGTCACCGGGACAGAATTAACTATGGCTACACCTTC

d_gene: TRBD1
abundance: -
j_gene: TRBJ2-1
v_gene: TRBV29-1
CDR3aa: CSVEGGTVELYNEQFF
CDR3nt: TGCAGCGTTGAAGGGGGGACAGTTGAGTTATACAATGAGCAGTTCTTC

d_gene: TRBD1
abundance: -
j_gene: TRBJ1-1
v_gene: TRBV6-2/TRBV6-3
CDR3aa: CASSYGTGGTEAFF
CDR3nt: TGTGCCAGCAGTTATGGGACAGGGGGCACTGAAGCTTTCTTT

d_gene: -
abundance: -
j_gene: TRBJ1-2
v_gene: TRBV27
CDR3aa: CASSSWGYGYTF
CDR3nt: TGTGCCAGCAGTTCATGGGGGTATGGCTACACCTTC

d_gene: TRBD2
abundance: -
j_gene: TRBJ2-7
v_gene: TRBV2
CDR3aa: CAGSGGLSYEQYF
CDR3nt: TGTGCCGGTAGCGGGGGGCTGTCCTACGAGCAGTACTTC

d_gene: -
abundance: -
j_gene: TRBJ2-7
v_gene: TRBV28
CDR3aa: CASRTASGTGLYEQYF
CDR3nt: TGTGCCAGCAGAACTGCGAGCGGGACAGGACTCTACGAGCAGTACTTC

d_gene: TRBD2
abundance: -
j_gene: TRBJ2-7
v_gene: TRBV27
CDR3aa: CASSSLAGASYEQYF
CDR3nt: TGTGCCAGCAGTTCCCTAGCGGGGGCTAGCTACGAGCAGTACTTC

d_gene: -
abundance: -
j_gene: TRBJ2-3
v_gene: TRBV11-2
CDR3aa: CASSFGTEVDTQYF
CDR3nt: TGTGCCAGCAGCTTCGGGACTGAAGTGGATACGCAGTATTTT

d_gene: -
abundance: -
j_gene: TRBJ1-2
v_gene: TRBV28
CDR3aa: CASSLDRNYGYTF
CDR3nt: TGTGCCAGCAGTTTGGACAGAAACTATGGCTACACCTTC

d_gene: TRBD1
abundance: once
j_gene: TRBJ2-7
v_gene: TRBV9
CDR3aa: CASSGSSGGSYEQYF
CDR3nt: TGTGCCAGCAGCGGGTCCTCAGGGGGCTCCTACGAGCAGTACTTC

d_gene: -
abundance: -
j_gene: TRBJ2-3
v_gene: TRBV7-9
CDR3aa: CASSSLDRSTDTQYF
CDR3nt: TGTGCCAGCAGCTCTTTAGACAGGAGCACAGATACGCAGTATTTT

d_gene: -
abundance: -
j_gene: TRBJ2-7
v_gene: TRBV6-5
CDR3aa: CASSPDLYEQYF
CDR3nt: TGTGCCAGCAGCCCCGACTTGTACGAGCAGTACTTC

d_gene: -
abundance: -
j_gene: TRBJ2-2
v_gene: TRBV7-3
CDR3aa: CASSLKGSGTGELFF
CDR3nt: TGTGCCAGCAGCTTAAAAGGCAGCGGGACCGGGGAGCTGTTTTTT

d_gene: -
abundance: -
j_gene: TRBJ2-1
v_gene: TRBV28
CDR3aa: CASSSPGLRVFEQFF
CDR3nt: TGTGCCAGCAGTTCCCCGGGACTGCGAGTTTTTGAGCAGTTCTTC

d_gene: -
abundance: few
j_gene: TRBJ1-6
v_gene: TRBV3-1/TRBV3-2
CDR3aa: CASSQGLSALHF
CDR3nt: TGTGCCAGCAGCCAAGGACTATCGGCCCTCCACTTT

d_gene: -
abundance: -
j_gene: TRBJ2-1
v_gene: TRBV7-9
CDR3aa: CAVRSGGLGNEQFF
CDR3nt: TGTGCCGTTCGGTCGGGGGGCCTAGGCAATGAGCAGTTCTTC

d_gene: TRBD1
abundance: -
j_gene: TRBJ1-3
v_gene: TRBV7-9
CDR3aa: CASSLTTGGSGNTIYF
CDR3nt: TGTGCCAGCAGCCTTACGACAGGGGGCTCTGGAAACACCATATATTTT

d_gene: -
abundance: -
j_gene: TRBJ2-7
v_gene: TRBV19
CDR3aa: CASSSWGEGFYEQYF
CDR3nt: TGTGCCAGTAGTTCGTGGGGAGAGGGGTTCTACGAGCAGTACTTC

d_gene: -
abundance: once
j_gene: TRBJ2-6
v_gene: TRBV10-2
CDR3aa: CASSDSASSGANVLTF
CDR3nt: TGCGCCAGCAGTGACTCTGCGTCCTCTGGGGCCAACGTCCTGACTTTC

d_gene: TRBD1
abundance: -
j_gene: TRBJ1-1
v_gene: TRBV5-4
CDR3aa: CASSFSPTGDTEAFF
CDR3nt: TGTGCCAGCAGCTTTTCCCCGACAGGGGACACTGAAGCTTTCTTT

d_gene: -
abundance: -
j_gene: TRBJ1-5
v_gene: TRBV4-1
CDR3aa: CASSRTPGVVNQPQHF
CDR3nt: TGCGCCAGCAGCCGCACTCCGGGGGTAGTCAATCAGCCCCAGCATTTT